This TCR beta chain was captured by sequencing in a study of blood T cells in healthy people across ages. Study background: Capture via template switching afforded approximately one barcoded beta molecule per two T cells.

The second PCR ran roughly 6 to 11 cycles with a sample-barcoded 5' primer and J-beta primers. The study obtained at least 2.5 million CDR3-containing paired-end reads from every sample. TCRdb reprocessed the 5' RACE reads with MiXCR, giving one entry per CDR3 protein. The sample carries 500,000 to 700,000 distinct CDR3 sequences, roughly 31% recorded once. V was cut by 5 bases and J by 8 bases, with 10 bases left in between. Germline CDR1 reads SNHLY; CDR2 reads FYNNEI. The CDR3 runs 13 residues. The draw of peripheral blood yielded 8.5 to 10 milliliters from each donor. The receptor comes from a woman of 80 years or more in good health. Sequenced material: blood. The chain has TRBV2 and TRBJ1-6, with unresolved D. CDR3 in amino acids: CASSPGGDSPLHF. In DNA form, the CDR3 reads TGTGCCAGCAGTCCAGGTGGGGATTCACCCCTCCACTTT.